This T cell receptor (beta chain) appears in the sequencing data of a study of tumor-infiltrating lymphocytes in primary liver carcinoma. Study in general: Surgical resection was the treatment these patients received for primary liver carcinoma.

Regarding the study as a whole: Overlap between tumor regions exceeded overlap of tumor with adjacent tissue or blood.

Notes on this clonotype: What it recognizes is unknown.

cDNA specific to TCR beta was made from 500 ng of total RNA, with a constant-region primer employed for priming. Three nested multiplex PCR rounds, a slightly modified ARM-PCR, produced the libraries for TCR beta. Each of the first two PCR rounds ran about 9 cycles with TRBV1-TRBV30 forward and C-beta reverse primers. TCRdb reanalysed the multiplex PCR reads using MiXCR and keeps one entry per CDR3 protein. The table shows 310,000 or so distinct CDR3 sequences, with roughly 61% occurring only once. Unsorted whole blood supplied the blood RNA, and germline DNA was isolated too. Blood samples of four milliliters were drawn preoperatively. CDR1 and CDR2 from the germline V gene are SQVTM and ANQGSEA. J lost 4 bases, V lost 0 bases, and 8 bases had no gene match. This CDR3 spans 15 amino acids.

This chain uses TRBV29-1 with TRBJ2-5; TRBD2 aligns across 7 bases. Sequencing was carried out using peripheral blood. The TCR comes from a man in his forties with primary liver carcinoma and hepatitis B virus infection. The CDR3 loop is CSVEDHPGRGETQYF. The CDR3 bases are TGCAGCGTTGAAGATCATCCGGGGAGGGGAGAGACCCAGTACTTC.